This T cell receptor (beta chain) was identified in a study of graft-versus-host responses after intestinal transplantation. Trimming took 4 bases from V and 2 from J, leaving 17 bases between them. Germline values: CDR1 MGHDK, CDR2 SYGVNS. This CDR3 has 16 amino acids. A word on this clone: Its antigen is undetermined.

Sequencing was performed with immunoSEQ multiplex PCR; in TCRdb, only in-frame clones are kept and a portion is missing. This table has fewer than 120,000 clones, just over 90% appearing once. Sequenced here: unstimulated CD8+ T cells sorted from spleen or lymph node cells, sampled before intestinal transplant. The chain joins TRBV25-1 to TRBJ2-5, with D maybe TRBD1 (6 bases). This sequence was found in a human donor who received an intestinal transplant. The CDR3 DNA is TGTGCCAGCAGTGCCCTAGGGGGAGTGGGACAAGAGACCCAGTACTTC. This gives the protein CASSALGGVGQETQYF.